The clone carrying this T cell receptor beta chain showed up many times. Its antigen is currently unknown. RNA transcripts were the template for amplifying TCR beta CDR3 regions. A first-round RT-PCR of the TCR CDR3 used the HTBI primer set. From the multiplex PCR reads, TCRdb called clonotypes with MiXCR, one entry per CDR3 protein. The data show approximately 360,000 distinct CDR3 sequences, 15% to 19% seen once. The sample belongs to a study of T cells in Graves' hyperthyroidism and ophthalmopathy. Findings and caveats of the study: Researchers found most expanded thyroid clonotypes above 0.001 in blood as well.

Based on clinical symptoms, serum thyroxine and TRAb, thyroid ultrasound and orbital computed tomography, diagnoses were reached. The CDR3 is made up of 15 amino acids. The trim removed 6 bases at V and 4 bases at J, leaving 3 bases unmatched. This clonotype originated in a woman aged 18-29 years with Graves' hyperthyroidism that later progressed to Graves' ophthalmopathy. The chain recombines TRBV12-3 or TRBV12-4 with TRBJ2-1, with 13 bases identical to TRBD2. Material for sequencing was blood. The CDR3 loop reads CASSTSGREYNEQFF. As DNA, the CDR3 is TGTGCCAGCAGCACTAGCGGGAGGGAGTACAATGAGCAGTTCTTC.